A single sample is the source of the 10 T cell receptor beta chains below, sequenced in a study of shared T cell receptors in the human thymus. The table came from immunoSEQ multiplex PCR; TCRdb's copy has only in-frame clones and leaves some out. The sample shows approximately 490,000 clones, 75% to 80% of them seen only once. The data were also submitted as part of a second study, on human thymus T cells.

Sequenced: thymocytes. These TCRs come from a boy under two years old with a congenital heart defect.

The chain has TRBV2 and TRBJ2-6; D gene uncertain. Germline V gene lookup returns CDR1 SNHLY and CDR2 FYNNEI. Deletions cut 5 bases from V and 0 bases from J, with 23 bases between. The CDR3 loop spans 20 amino acids. The CDR3 spells CASSPPSGRQGLSGANVLTF. CDR3 sequence (DNA): TGTGCCAGCAGTCCCCCAAGTGGTAGACAAGGCCTCTCTGGGGCCAACGTCCTGACTTTC. Together with reference TRBV2 and TRBJ2-6, the CDR3 gives the full variable domain: EPEVTQTPSHQVTQMGQEVILRCVPISNHLYFYWYRQILGQKVEFLVSFYNNEISEKSEIFDDQFSVERPDGSNFTLKIRSTKLEDSAMYFCASSPPSGRQGLSGANVLTFGAGSRLTVL.

This rearrangement joins TRBV7-2 to TRBJ1-5, with D uncertain. V was clipped by 5 bases and J by 4 bases, with 9 bases between them. The CDR3 length is 13 residues. Germline V lookup: CDR1 SGHTA, CDR2 FQGNSA. CDR3 protein: CASSTGINQPQHF. The CDR3 bases are TGTGCCAGCAGCACCGGGATTAATCAGCCCCAGCATTTT.

This clone was detected a few times. This chain joins TRBV6-1 and TRBJ2-3; 7 bases fit TRBD2. Trimming removed 0 bases from V and 2 bases from J; junction bases left unmatched: 8. The germline V gene encodes CDR1 MNHNS and CDR2 SASEGT. The CDR3 is 17 amino acids. The CDR3 DNA sequence: TGTGCCAGCAGTGAAGCGGGTCGAGCGGGGAACACAGATACGCAGTATTTT. It specifies CASSEAGRAGNTDTQYF.

The chain employs TRBV27 and TRBJ2-3, with 7 bases fitting TRBD1. V trimming: 8 bases; J trimming: 4 bases; junction bases outside the gene matches: 15. Per the germline V gene, CDR1 is MNHEY and CDR2 is SMNVEV (reference sequence). This CDR3 has 16 residues. The CDR3 loop is CASRSARRGYADTQYF. Here the CDR3 DNA reads TGTGCCAGCCGCTCCGCCCGCAGGGGGTACGCAGATACGCAGTATTTT.

The chain is built from TRBV28 and TRBJ2-3; D possibly corresponds to TRBD1 (5 bases). V was clipped by 6 bases and J by 4 bases, with 8 bases between them. From germline, CDR1 is MDHEN and CDR2 SYDVKM. There are 12 residues in the CDR3. This CDR3 is CASRGRADTQYF. CDR3 nucleotides: TGTGCCAGCAGGGGCAGGGCAGATACGCAGTATTTT.

Points on this clone: The junction differs from germline at one of its ends, possibly a read error. The chain recombines TRBV5-1 with TRBJ1-1; D gene uncertain. This CDR3 has 14 residues. Germline CDR1 is SGHRS and CDR2 is YFSETQ. The CDR3 region has the DNA TGCGCCAGCAGCTTCCTGTGGGAGAACACTGAAGCCTTCTTT. Protein: CASSFLWENTEAFF. Together with reference TRBV5-1 and TRBJ1-1, the CDR3 gives the full variable domain: KAGVTQTPRYLIKTRGQQVTLSCSPISGHRSVSWYQQTPGQGLQFLFEYFSETQRNKGNFPGRFSGRQFSNSRSEMNVSTLELGDSALYLCASSFLWENTEAFFGQGTRLTVV.

The gene calls are TRBV28 and TRBJ2-3; TRBD1 is a possible D gene (6 bases). The CDR3 has 18 residues. From germline, CDR1 is MDHEN and CDR2 SYDVKM. The V end lost 3 bases, the J end lost 4 bases, and 23 bases lay between the germline ends. CDR3 region: CASSFGTRTSISADTQYF. The CDR3 DNA is TGTGCCAGCAGTTTCGGGACAAGAACTTCAATTTCGGCAGATACGCAGTATTTT.

The V call is TRBV6-5, the J call TRBJ2-7; D gene uncertain. Looked up from germline, CDR1 is MNHEY and CDR2 is SVGAGI. The CDR3 runs 13 residues. V was cut by 8 bases and J by 1 base, with 12 bases left in between. The CDR3 sequence: CASLKTGSYEQYF. CDR3 DNA sequence: TGTGCCAGCCTGAAAACGGGTTCCTACGAGCAGTACTTC.

The gene calls are TRBV30 and TRBJ2-7; tentatively, D is TRBD1 (6 bases). Germline-derived CDR1 and CDR2 are GTSNPN and SVGIG (reference sequence). This CDR3 has 16 amino acids. V was pared by 3 bases and J by 3 bases, with 21 bases between. The CDR3 bases are TGTGCCTGGAGGCCCAGACAGGTCTTAAATTACTACGAGCAGTACTTC. Amino acid sequence: CAWRPRQVLNYYEQYF.

The chain is built from TRBV6-4 and TRBJ2-1; TRBD1 might be the D (6 bases). This CDR3 comprises 17 residues. CDR1 is MRHNA and CDR2 is SNTAGT in the germline V gene. V was trimmed by 3 bases and J by 0 bases, leaving 15 bases between them. CDR3 residues: CASSEVGTQSSYNEQFF. DNA for the CDR3: TGTGCCAGCAGTGAAGTCGGGACACAGAGCTCCTACAATGAGCAGTTCTTC.